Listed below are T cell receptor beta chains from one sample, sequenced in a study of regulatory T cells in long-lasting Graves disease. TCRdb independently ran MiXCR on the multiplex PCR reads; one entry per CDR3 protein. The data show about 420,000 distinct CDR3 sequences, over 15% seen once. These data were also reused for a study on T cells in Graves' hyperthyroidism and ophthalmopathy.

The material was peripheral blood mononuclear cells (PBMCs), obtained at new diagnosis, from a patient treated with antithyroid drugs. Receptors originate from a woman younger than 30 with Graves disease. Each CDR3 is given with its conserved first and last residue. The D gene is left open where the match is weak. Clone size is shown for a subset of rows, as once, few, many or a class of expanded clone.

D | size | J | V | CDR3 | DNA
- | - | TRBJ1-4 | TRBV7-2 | CASSLTGVNEKLFF | TGTGCCAGCAGCCTGACAGGCGTTAATGAAAAACTGTTTTTT
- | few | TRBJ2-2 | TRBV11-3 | CASSPLFGTGELFF | TGTGCCAGCAGCCCCCTGTTCGGGACCGGGGAGCTGTTTTTT
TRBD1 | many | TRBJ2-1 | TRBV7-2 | CASSRAGGNGDEQFF | TGTGCCAGCAGCCGCGCAGGGGGCAATGGTGATGAGCAGTTCTTC
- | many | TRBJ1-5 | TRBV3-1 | CASSQDQAINQPQHF | TGTGCCAGCAGCCAGGACCAGGCGATCAATCAGCCCCAGCATTTT
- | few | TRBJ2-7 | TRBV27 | CASSLIGSDYEQYF | TGTGCCAGCAGTTTAATAGGTAGTGACTACGAGCAGTACTTC
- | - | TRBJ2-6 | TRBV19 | CASRGVGGPLDRRSGANVLTF | TGTGCCAGTAGGGGAGTGGGGGGGCCGCTTGATCGGCGTTCTGGGGCCAACGTCCTGACTTTC
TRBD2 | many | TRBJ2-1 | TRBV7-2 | CASSLVVGFESGGKYNEQFF | TGTGCCAGCAGCTTAGTTGTGGGCTTCGAGTCCGGGGGGAAATACAATGAGCAGTTCTTC
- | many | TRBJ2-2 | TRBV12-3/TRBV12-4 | CASSLGAGSTGELFF | TGTGCCAGCAGTTTAGGGGCAGGGTCCACCGGGGAGCTGTTTTTT
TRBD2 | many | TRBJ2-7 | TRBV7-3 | CASSSGTSGDQYF | TGTGCCAGCAGCTCCGGGACTAGCGGGGACCAGTACTTC
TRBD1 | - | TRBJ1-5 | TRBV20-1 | CSAREGTGLQPQHF | TGCAGTGCTAGAGAGGGGACAGGGTTACAGCCCCAGCATTTT
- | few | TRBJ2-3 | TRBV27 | CASSSWGATDTQYF | TGTGCCAGCAGTTCCTGGGGGGCCACAGATACGCAGTATTTT
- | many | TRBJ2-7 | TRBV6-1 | CASSQGGFTSYEQYF | TGTGCCAGCAGCCAGGGGGGGTTTACTTCGTACGAGCAGTACTTC
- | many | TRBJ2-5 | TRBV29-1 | CSATQETQYF | TGCAGCGCGACACAAGAGACCCAGTACTTC
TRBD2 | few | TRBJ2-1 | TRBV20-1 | CSARPSGRLDEQFF | TGCAGTGCCAGACCTAGCGGGAGGTTAGATGAGCAGTTCTTC
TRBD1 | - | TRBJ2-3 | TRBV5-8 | CARGQARSTDTQYF | TGTGCCAGGGGACAGGCGCGGAGCACAGATACGCAGTATTTT
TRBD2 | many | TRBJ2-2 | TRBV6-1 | CASGLASTGELFF | TGTGCCAGCGGACTAGCGAGCACCGGGGAGCTGTTTTTT
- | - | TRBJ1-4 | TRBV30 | CAWGDPGTNEKLFF | TGTGCCTGGGGGGATCCCGGGACGAATGAAAAACTGTTTTTT
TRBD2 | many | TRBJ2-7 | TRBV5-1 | CASSSGLAVLGEQYF | TGCGCCAGCAGCTCGGGACTAGCTGTTCTCGGCGAGCAGTACTTC
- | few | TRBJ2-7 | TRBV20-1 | CSARDPFGTRSYEQYF | TGCAGTGCTAGAGATCCCTTTGGGACCCGAAGCTACGAGCAGTACTTC
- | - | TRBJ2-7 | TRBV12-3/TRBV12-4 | CASSFETPYEQYF | TGTGCCAGCAGTTTTGAGACCCCCTACGAGCAGTACTTC
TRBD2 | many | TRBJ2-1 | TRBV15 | CATSTVSGAGGNEQFF | TGTGCCACCAGCACCGTCTCAGGAGCGGGAGGCAATGAGCAGTTCTTC
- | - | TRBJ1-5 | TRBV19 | CASQTRRESTAQHF | TGTGCCAGCCAAACCCGCCGGGAGTCAACGGCCCAGCATTTT
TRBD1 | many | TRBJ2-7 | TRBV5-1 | CASSGSSGTGGEQYF | TGCGCCAGCAGCGGAAGCTCCGGGACAGGAGGGGAGCAGTACTTC
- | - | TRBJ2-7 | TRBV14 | CASSQDRLLYEQYF | TGTGCCAGCAGCCAAGATCGGCTTCTCTACGAGCAGTACTTC
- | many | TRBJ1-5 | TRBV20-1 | CSANQRLNQPQHF | TGCAGTGCTAATCAGAGATTAAATCAGCCCCAGCATTTT
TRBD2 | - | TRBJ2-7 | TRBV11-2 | CASSLGLTSGRYEQYF | TGTGCCAGCAGCTTAGGGCTGACTAGCGGGAGGTACGAGCAGTACTTC
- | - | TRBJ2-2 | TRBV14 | CASSQVRLVTTTGELFF | TGTGCCAGCAGCCAAGTACGTCTAGTAACAACCACCGGGGAGCTGTTTTTT
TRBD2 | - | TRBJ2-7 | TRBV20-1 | CSARDSGGLSYEQYF | TGCAGTGCTAGAGATTCGGGAGGCCTCTCCTACGAGCAGTACTTC
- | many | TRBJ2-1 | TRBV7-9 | CASRESSYNEQFF | TGTGCCAGCAGAGAGAGCTCCTACAATGAGCAGTTCTTC
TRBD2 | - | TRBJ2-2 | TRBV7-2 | CASSLAPPGGRRTGELFF | TGTGCCAGCAGCTTGGCCCCACCCGGGGGGAGGAGGACCGGGGAGCTGTTTTTT
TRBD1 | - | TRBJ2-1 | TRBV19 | CASTTDRVSNNEQFF | TGTGCCAGTACCACCGACAGGGTAAGCAACAATGAGCAGTTCTTC
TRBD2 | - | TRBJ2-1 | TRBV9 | CASSVRGGRAFSNEQFF | TGTGCCAGCAGCGTGAGGGGCGGGAGGGCCTTTTCCAATGAGCAGTTCTTC
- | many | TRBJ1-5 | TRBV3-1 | CASSREPGGNQPQHF | TGTGCCAGCAGCCGAGAGCCTGGGGGCAATCAGCCCCAGCATTTT
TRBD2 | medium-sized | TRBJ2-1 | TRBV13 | CASTDQAGGPYNEQFF | TGTGCCAGCACCGACCAAGCGGGAGGGCCCTACAATGAGCAGTTCTTC
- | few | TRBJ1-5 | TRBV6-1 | CASSRTTGGNQPQHF | TGTGCCAGCAGTCGGACAACTGGCGGCAATCAGCCCCAGCATTTT
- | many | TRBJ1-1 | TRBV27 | CASSLTGYTEAFF | TGTGCCAGCAGTTTGACGGGCTACACTGAAGCTTTCTTT
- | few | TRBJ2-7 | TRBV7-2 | CASSPAGKGGYEQYF | TGTGCCAGCAGCCCAGCCGGGAAAGGTGGATACGAGCAGTACTTC
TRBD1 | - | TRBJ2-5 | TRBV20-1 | CSRTGGTETQYF | TGCAGTAGGACAGGGGGGACAGAGACCCAGTACTTC
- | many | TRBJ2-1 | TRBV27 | CASSFAHRLGNEQFF | TGTGCCAGCAGTTTCGCTCATAGATTAGGGAATGAGCAGTTCTTC
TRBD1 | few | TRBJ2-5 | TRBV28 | CASSHDRGGTQYF | TGTGCCAGCAGTCACGACAGGGGTGGGACCCAGTACTTC
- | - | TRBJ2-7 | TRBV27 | CASSRNPQGNYEQYF | TGTGCCAGCAGCCGGAACCCACAGGGAAACTACGAGCAGTACTTC
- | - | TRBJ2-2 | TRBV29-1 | CSVLGGHQNTGKLFF | TGCAGCGTTTTAGGGGGGCACCAAAACACCGGGAAGCTGTTTTTT
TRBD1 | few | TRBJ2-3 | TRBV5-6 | CASSRGGWGTDTQYF | TGTGCCAGCAGCCGAGGGGGCTGGGGCACAGATACGCAGTATTTT
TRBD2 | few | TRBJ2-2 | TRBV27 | CASSPRTSGPSNTGELFF | TGTGCCAGCAGTCCCCGGACTAGCGGGCCCTCGAACACCGGGGAGCTGTTTTTT
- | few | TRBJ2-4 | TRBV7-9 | CASSFEFEIQYF | TGTGCCAGCAGCTTCGAATTTGAGATTCAGTACTTC
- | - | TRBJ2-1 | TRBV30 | CAWSASSYNEQFF | TGTGCCTGGAGTGCGAGCTCCTACAATGAGCAGTTCTTC
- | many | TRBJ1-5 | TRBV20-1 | CSARGPAELGQPQHF | TGCAGTGCTAGGGGACCGGCGGAACTTGGCCAGCCCCAGCATTTT
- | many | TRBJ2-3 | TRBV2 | CASMRDRTDTQYF | TGTGCCAGCATGCGGGACCGCACAGATACGCAGTATTTT
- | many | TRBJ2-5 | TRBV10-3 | CAISLPGPLETQYF | TGTGCCATCAGCCTTCCGGGACCCCTAGAGACCCAGTACTTC
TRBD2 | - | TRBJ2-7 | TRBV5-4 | CASSKGGTSGFYEQYF | TGTGCCAGCAGCAAAGGGGGGACTAGCGGCTTCTACGAGCAGTACTTC
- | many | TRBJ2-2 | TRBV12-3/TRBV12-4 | CASSFWGSRSLGGGELFF | TGTGCCAGCAGTTTCTGGGGCAGCCGTTCCCTCGGGGGCGGGGAGCTGTTTTTT
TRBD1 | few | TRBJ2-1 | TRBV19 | CATMDRGPYNEQFF | TGTGCCACCATGGACAGGGGGCCCTACAATGAGCAGTTCTTC
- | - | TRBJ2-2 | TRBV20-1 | CSAPSRNTGELFF | TGCAGTGCCCCCTCCCGGAACACCGGGGAGCTGTTTTTT